The 3 T cell receptor beta chains presented below share a single source sample, sequenced in a study of T-cell reconstitution after alpha-beta-depleted transplantation in children. The TCRbeta library was prepared with unique molecular identifiers. TCRdb recomputed calls from the PCR reads with MiXCR, one row per CDR3 protein. The repertoire consists of 450,000 to 600,000 distinct CDR3 sequences, with under 12% occurring once and the leading ten covering about 2.1%. The sample in question was PBMCs, obtained before TCRalphabeta/CD19-depleted stem cell transplant. These TCRs come from a child younger than 10 with inherited bone marrow failure, due to receive a stem cell transplant.

This clonotype was observed a few times. V usage is TRBV4-1 and J usage is TRBJ1-1, with a weak D call TRBD1 (6 bases). Looked up from germline, CDR1 is MGHRA and CDR2 is YSYEKL. Trimming took off 5 bases at V and 0 bases at J, with 16 bases between the two ends. The CDR3 runs to 16 residues. This CDR3 is CASSSGQGRLNTEAFF. The CDR3 DNA reads as TGCGCCAGCAGCTCAGGGCAGGGGCGGTTGAACACTGAAGCTTTCTTT.

There are many counts of this clonotype. This rearrangement joins TRBV7-2 to TRBJ2-7; D possibly corresponds to TRBD1 (6 bases). Germline assignment: CDR1 SGHTA and CDR2 FQGNSA. V lost 3 bases, J lost 3 bases, and 15 bases lay in between. This CDR3 is 15 amino acids long. The CDR3 here is CASSLAGGRFYEQYF. The CDR3 DNA follows: TGTGCCAGCAGCTTGGCTGGGGGCCGGTTCTACGAGCAGTACTTC.

This clonotype was observed many times. V usage is TRBV28 and J usage is TRBJ1-6; D uncertain. Germline-derived CDR1 and CDR2 are MDHEN and SYDVKM. V lost 5 bases, J lost 8 bases, and 7 bases lay in between. The CDR3 is 12 amino acids. Here the CDR3 DNA reads TGTGCCAGCAGTAACAGTGATTCACCCCTCCACTTT. Translation: CASSNSDSPLHF. Filled out from reference TRBV28 and TRBJ1-6, the complete variable domain reads DVKVTQSSRYLVKRTGEKVFLECVQDMDHENMFWYRQDPGLGLRLIYFSYDVKMKEKGDIPEGYSVSREKKERFSLILESASTNQTSMYLCASSNSDSPLHFGNGTRLTVT.